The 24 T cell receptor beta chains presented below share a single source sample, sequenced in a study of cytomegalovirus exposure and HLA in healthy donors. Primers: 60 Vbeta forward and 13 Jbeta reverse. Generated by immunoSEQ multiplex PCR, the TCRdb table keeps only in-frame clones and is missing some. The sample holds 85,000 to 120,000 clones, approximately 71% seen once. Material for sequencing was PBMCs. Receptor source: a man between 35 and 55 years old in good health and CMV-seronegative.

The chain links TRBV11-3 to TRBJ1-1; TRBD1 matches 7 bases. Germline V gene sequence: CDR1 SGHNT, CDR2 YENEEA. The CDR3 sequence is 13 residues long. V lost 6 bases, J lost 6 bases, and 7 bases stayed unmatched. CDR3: CASRPGTDPEAFF. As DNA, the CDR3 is TGTGCCAGCAGACCCGGGACAGACCCTGAAGCTTTCTTT.

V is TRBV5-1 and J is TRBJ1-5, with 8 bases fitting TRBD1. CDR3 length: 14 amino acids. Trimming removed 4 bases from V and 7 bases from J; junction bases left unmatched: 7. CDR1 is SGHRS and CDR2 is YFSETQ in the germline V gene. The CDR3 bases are TGCGCCAGCAGCCAGGGGACAGGAGACCAGCCCCAGCATTTT. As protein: CASSQGTGDQPQHF. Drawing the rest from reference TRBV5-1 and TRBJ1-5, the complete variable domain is KAGVTQTPRYLIKTRGQQVTLSCSPISGHRSVSWYQQTPGQGLQFLFEYFSETQRNKGNFPGRFSGRQFSNSRSEMNVSTLELGDSALYLCASSQGTGDQPQHFGDGTRLSIL.

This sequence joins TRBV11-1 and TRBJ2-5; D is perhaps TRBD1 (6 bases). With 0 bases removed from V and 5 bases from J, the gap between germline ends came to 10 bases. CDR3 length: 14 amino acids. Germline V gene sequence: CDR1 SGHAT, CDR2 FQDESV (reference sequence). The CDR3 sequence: CASSLAGALETQYF. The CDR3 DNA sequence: TGTGCCAGCAGCTTAGCGGGGGCACTTGAGACCCAGTACTTC.

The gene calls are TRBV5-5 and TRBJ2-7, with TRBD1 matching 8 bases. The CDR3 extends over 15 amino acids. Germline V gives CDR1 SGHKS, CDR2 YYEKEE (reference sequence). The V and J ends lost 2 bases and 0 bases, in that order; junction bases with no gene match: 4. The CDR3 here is CASSLRTGISYEQYF. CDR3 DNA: TGTGCCAGCAGCTTAAGGACAGGGATCTCCTACGAGCAGTACTTC.

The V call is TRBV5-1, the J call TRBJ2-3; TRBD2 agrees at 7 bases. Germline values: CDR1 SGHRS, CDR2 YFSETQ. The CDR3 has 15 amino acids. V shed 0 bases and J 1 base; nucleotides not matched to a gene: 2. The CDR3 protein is CASSLVRGGTDTQYF. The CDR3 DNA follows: TGCGCCAGCAGCTTGGTCCGGGGGGGCACAGATACGCAGTATTTT.

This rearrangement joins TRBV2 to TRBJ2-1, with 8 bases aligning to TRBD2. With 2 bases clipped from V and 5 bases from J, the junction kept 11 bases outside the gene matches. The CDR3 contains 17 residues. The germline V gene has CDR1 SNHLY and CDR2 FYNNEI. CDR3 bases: TGTGCCAGCAGTGAATGGAAGCGGGGGCCTTCCGACAATGAGCAGTTCTTC. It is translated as CASSEWKRGPSDNEQFF. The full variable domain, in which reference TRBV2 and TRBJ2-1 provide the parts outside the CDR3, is EPEVTQTPSHQVTQMGQEVILRCVPISNHLYFYWYRQILGQKVEFLVSFYNNEISEKSEIFDDQFSVERPDGSNFTLKIRSTKLEDSAMYFCASSEWKRGPSDNEQFFGPGTRLTVL.

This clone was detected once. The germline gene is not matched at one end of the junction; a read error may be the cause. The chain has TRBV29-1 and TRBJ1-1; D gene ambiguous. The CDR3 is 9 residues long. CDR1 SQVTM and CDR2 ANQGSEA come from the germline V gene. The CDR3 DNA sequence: TGCAGCGTCGATTCAAACTCCGCCTTT. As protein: CSVDSNSAF. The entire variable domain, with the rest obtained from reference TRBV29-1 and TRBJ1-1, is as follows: SAVISQKPSRDICQRGTSLTIQCQVDSQVTMMFWYRQQPGQSLTLIATANQGSEATYESGFVIDKFPISRPNLTFSTLTVSNMSPEDSSIYLCSVDSNSAFGQGTRLTVV.

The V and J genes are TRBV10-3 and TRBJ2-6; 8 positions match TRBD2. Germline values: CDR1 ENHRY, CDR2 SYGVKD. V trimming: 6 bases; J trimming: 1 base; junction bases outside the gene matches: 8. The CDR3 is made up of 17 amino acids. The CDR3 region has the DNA TGTGCCATCAGCCCTCGGGGGGGGGCTTCTGGGGCCAACGTCCTGACTTTC. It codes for CAISPRGGASGANVLTF.

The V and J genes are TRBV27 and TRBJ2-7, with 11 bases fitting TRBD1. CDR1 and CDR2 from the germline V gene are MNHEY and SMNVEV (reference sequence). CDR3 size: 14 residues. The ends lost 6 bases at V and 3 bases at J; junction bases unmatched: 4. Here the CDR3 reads CASSYGTGGYEQYF. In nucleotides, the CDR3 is TGTGCCAGCAGCTACGGGACAGGGGGCTACGAGCAGTACTTC.

DNA for the CDR3: TGTGCCAGCAGTTACGATGACAGGGTCACGGATACGCAGTATTTT. Its protein product is CASSYDDRVTDTQYF. The J gene is TRBJ2-3, the V gene TRBV6-5; TRBD1 agrees at 7 bases. There are 15 residues in the CDR3. Unmatched junction bases numbered 8, after V lost 2 bases and J lost 6 bases. The germline gives CDR1 MNHEY, CDR2 SVGAGI.

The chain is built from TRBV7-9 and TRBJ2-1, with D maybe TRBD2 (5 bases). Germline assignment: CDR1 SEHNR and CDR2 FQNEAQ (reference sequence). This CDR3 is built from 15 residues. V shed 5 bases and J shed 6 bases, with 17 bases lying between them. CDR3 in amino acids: CASSRTFQAGNEQFF. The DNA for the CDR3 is TGTGCCAGCAGCCGTACCTTCCAGGCGGGCAATGAGCAGTTCTTC.

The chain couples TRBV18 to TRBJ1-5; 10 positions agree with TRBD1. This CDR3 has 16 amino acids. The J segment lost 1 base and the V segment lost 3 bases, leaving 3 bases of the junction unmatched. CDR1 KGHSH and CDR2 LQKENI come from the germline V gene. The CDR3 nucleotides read TGTGCCAGCTCACCGGACAGGGGGGGAAGCAATCAGCCCCAGCATTTT. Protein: CASSPDRGGSNQPQHF.

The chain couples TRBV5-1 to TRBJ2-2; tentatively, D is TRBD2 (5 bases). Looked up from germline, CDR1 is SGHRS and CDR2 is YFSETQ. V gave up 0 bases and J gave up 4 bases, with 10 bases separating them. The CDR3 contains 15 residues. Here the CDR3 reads CASSLVTGVTGELFF. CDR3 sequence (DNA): TGCGCCAGCAGCTTGGTGACCGGGGTCACCGGGGAGCTGTTTTTT.

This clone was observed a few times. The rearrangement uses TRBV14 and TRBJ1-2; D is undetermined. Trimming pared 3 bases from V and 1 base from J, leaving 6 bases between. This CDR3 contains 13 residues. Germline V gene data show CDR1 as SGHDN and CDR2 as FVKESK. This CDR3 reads CASSHGLNYGYTF. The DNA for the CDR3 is TGTGCCAGCAGCCATGGGCTTAACTATGGCTACACCTTC.

The CDR3 DNA reads as TGCGCCAGCAGCCCAGGGGGATTCTCCTACAATGAGCAGTTCTTC. The encoded protein is CASSPGGFSYNEQFF. V gene TRBV5-1 combines with J gene TRBJ2-1; 7 bases map to TRBD1. Germline V CDR1 and CDR2: SGHRS, YFSETQ. Unmatched junction bases numbered 4, after V lost 4 bases and J lost 0 bases. There are 15 residues in the CDR3.

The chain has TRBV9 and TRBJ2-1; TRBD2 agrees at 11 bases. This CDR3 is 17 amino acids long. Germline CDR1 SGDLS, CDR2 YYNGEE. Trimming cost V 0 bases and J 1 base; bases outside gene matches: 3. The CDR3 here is CASSVASGGLSYNEQFF. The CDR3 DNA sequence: TGTGCCAGCAGCGTAGCTAGCGGGGGGCTTTCCTACAATGAGCAGTTCTTC.

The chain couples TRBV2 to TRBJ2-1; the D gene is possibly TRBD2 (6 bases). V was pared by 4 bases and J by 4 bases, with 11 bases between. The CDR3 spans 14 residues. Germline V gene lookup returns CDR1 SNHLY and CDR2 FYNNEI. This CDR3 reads CASSGKEGYNEQFF. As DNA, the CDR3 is TGTGCCAGCAGTGGGAAGGAGGGGTACAATGAGCAGTTCTTC.

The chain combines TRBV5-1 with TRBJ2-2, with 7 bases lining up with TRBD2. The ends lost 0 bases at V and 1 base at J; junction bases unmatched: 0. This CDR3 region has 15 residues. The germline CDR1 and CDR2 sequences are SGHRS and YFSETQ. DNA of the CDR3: TGCGCCAGCAGCTTGGGCGGGGGGAACACCGGGGAGCTGTTTTTT. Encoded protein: CASSLGGGNTGELFF.

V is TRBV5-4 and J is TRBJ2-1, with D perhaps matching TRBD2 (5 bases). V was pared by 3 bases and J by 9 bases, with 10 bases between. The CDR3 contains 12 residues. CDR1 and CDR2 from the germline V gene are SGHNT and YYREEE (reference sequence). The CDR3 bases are TGTGCCAGCAGCTCGGGGTCTGGTGAGCAGTTCTTC. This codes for CASSSGSGEQFF.

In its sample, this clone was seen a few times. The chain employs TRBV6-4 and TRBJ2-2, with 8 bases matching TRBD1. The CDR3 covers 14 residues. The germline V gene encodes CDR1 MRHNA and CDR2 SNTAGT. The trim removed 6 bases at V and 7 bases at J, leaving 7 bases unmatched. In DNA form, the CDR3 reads TGTGCCAGCAGCCCGGACAGGGTTGACGGGGAGCTGTTTTTT. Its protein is CASSPDRVDGELFF.

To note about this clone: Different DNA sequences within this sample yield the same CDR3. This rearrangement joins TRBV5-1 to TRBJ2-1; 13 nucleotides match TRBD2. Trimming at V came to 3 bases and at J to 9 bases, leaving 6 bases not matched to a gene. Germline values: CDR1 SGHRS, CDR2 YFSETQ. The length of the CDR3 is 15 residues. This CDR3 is CASSSTSGGAGEQFF. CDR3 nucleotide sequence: TGCGCCAGCAGCTCAACTAGCGGGGGGGCGGGTGAGCAGTTCTTC. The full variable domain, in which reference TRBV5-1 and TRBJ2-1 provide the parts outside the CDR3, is KAGVTQTPRYLIKTRGQQVTLSCSPISGHRSVSWYQQTPGQGLQFLFEYFSETQRNKGNFPGRFSGRQFSNSRSEMNVSTLELGDSALYLCASSSTSGGAGEQFFGPGTRLTVL.

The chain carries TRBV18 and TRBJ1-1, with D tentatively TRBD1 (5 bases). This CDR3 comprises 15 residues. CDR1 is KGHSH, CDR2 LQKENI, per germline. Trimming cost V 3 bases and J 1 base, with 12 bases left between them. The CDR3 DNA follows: TGTGCCAGCTCACCCCGTCTCGGGGGGAACACTGAAGCTTTCTTT. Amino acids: CASSPRLGGNTEAFF.

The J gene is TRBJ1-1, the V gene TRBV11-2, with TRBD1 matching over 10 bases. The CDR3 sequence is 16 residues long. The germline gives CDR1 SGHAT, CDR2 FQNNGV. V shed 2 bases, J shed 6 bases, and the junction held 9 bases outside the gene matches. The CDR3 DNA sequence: TGTGCCAGCAGCTTAAGAGTCGGGACAGGGGTAGCTGAAGCTTTCTTT. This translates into CASSLRVGTGVAEAFF.

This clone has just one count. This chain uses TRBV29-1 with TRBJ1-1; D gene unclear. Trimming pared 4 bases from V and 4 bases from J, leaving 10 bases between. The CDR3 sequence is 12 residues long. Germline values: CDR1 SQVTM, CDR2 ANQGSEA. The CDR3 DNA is TGCAGCGTTGGAGTGTCAGGCACTGAAGCTTTCTTT. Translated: CSVGVSGTEAFF.